This TCR beta chain was recorded in a study of tissue T cells after allogeneic stem cell transplantation. Study outcomes and limitations: Shared clones across patients were few; motif clustering revealed tissue-specific shared signatures.

Described time point: mouse harvest day 14 after allogeneic transplant. Tail vein injection delivered 10^7 T-cell-depleted bone marrow cells and 10^6 splenic CD5+ T cells. Germline V CDR1 and CDR2: GKSSPN, SITVG. Trimming removed 5 bases from V and 5 bases from J, with 23 bases in between. There are 16 residues in the CDR3. Repertoires were generated with immunoSEQ multiplex PCR, while TCRdb's copy carries only in-frame clones and drops some. The repertoire includes under 950 clones, 40% to 65% of them detected once, and approximately 46% sits in the top ten. For this clone: Its antigen is currently unknown. Gene names and germline refer to mouse. Read coverage stops 1 residue before the CDR3 terminus; the germline J gene supplies the remainder.

Sequencing was done on a sample of spleen. The V call is TRBV31, the J call TRBJ2-5, with a possible D match to TRBD1 (6 bases). The TCR was taken from a female BALB/c mouse given C57BL/6 T cells with graft-versus-host disease after an allogeneic hematopoietic cell transplant. CDR3 sequence: CAWDPPKGERGDTQYF. The sequenced CDR3 bases are TGTGCCTGGGATCCTCCGAAGGGGGAGCGGGGAGACACCCAGTAC.